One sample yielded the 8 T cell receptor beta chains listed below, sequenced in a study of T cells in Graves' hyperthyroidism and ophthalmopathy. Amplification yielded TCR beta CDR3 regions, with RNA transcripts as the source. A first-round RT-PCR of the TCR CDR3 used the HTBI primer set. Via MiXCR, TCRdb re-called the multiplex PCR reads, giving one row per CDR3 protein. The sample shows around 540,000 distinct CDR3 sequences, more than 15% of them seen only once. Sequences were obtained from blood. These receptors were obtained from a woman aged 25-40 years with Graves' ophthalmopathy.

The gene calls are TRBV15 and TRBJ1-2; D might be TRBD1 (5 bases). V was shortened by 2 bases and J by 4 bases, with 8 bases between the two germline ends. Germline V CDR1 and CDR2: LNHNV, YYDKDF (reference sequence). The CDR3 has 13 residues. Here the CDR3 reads CATSRKDIYGYTF. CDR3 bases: TGTGCCACCAGCAGAAAGGACATCTATGGCTACACCTTC.

CDR3: CSVGTVSYNEQFF. The CDR3 bases are TGCAGCGTTGGGACTGTATCCTACAATGAGCAGTTCTTC. This rearrangement joins TRBV29-1 to TRBJ2-1; perhaps TRBD2 as D (5 bases). Germline CDR1 reads SQVTM; CDR2 reads ANQGSEA. The germline V and J ends were trimmed by 4 bases and 1 base, with 8 bases remaining between them. This CDR3 region has 13 residues.

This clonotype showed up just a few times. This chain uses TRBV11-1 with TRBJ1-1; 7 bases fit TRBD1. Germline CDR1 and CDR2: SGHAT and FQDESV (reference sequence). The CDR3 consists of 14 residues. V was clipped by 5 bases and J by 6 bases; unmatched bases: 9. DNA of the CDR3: TGTGCCAGCAGCCGACAGGGTGATTCCGCTGAAGCTTTCTTT. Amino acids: CASSRQGDSAEAFF.

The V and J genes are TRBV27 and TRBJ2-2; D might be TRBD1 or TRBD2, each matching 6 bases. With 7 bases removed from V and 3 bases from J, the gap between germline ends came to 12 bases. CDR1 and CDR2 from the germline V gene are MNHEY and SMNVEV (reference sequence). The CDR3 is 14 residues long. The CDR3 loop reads CASNLRGHTGELFF. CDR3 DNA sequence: TGTGCCAGCAACCTCCGGGGGCACACCGGGGAGCTGTTTTTT.

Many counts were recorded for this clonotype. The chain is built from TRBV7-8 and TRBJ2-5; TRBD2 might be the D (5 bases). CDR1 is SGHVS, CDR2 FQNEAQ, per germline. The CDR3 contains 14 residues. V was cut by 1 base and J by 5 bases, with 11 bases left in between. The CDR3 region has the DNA TGTGCCAGCAGCTTAGTCCCCGCGGGCGAGACCCAGTACTTC. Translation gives CASSLVPAGETQYF.

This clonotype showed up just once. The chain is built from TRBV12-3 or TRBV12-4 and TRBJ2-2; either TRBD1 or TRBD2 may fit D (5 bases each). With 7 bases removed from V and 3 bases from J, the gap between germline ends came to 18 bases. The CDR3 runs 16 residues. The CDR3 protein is CASIYITGTYTGELFF. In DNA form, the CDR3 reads TGTGCCAGCATTTACATAACCGGGACCTACACCGGGGAGCTGTTTTTT.

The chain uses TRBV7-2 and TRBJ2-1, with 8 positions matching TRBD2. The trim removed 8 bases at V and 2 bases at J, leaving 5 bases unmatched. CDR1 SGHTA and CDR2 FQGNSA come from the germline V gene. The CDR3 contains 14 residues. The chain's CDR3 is CASAPGLAYNEQFF. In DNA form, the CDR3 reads TGTGCCAGCGCTCCGGGACTAGCCTACAATGAGCAGTTCTTC.

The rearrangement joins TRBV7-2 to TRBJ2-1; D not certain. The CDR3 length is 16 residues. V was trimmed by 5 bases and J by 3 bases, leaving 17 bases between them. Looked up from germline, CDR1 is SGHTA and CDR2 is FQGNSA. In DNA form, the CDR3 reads TGTGCCAGCAGCCCTGAGCACCCTCGAGGCTACAATGAGCAGTTCTTC. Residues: CASSPEHPRGYNEQFF.